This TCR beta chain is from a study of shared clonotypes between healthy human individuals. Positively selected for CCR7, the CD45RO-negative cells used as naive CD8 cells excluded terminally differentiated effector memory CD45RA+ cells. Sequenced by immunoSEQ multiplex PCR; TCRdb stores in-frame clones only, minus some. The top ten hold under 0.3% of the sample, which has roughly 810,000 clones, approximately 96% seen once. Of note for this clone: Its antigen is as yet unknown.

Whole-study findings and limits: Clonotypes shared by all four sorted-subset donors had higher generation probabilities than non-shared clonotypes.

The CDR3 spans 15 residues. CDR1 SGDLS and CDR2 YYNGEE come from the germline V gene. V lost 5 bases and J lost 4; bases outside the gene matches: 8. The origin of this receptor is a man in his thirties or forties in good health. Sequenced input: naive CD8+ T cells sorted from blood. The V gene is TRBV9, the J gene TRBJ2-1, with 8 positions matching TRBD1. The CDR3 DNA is TGTGCCAGCAGTAATGACAGGGGTCCGTACAATGAGCAGTTCTTC. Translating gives CASSNDRGPYNEQFF.